Presented here are 23 T cell receptor beta chains from one specimen sequenced in a study of T cell changes during pregnancy in multiple sclerosis. Assay: immunoSEQ multiplex PCR; the TCRdb copy retains only in-frame clones and omits some. The data contain approximately 47,000 clones, roughly 90% of them singletons. Source: peripheral blood, taken in the first trimester of pregnancy. All receptors come from a female donor with multiple sclerosis, enrolled in a pregnancy study.

The J gene is TRBJ1-6, the V gene TRBV7-2; D call uncertain. The germline CDR1 and CDR2 sequences are SGHTA and FQGNSA. There are 12 residues in the CDR3. V was shortened by 1 base and J by 11 bases, with 6 bases between the two germline ends. The CDR3 sequence is CASSLGAPPLHF. CDR3 DNA: TGTGCCAGCAGCTTAGGGGCCCCACCCCTCCACTTT. The full variable domain, rest sourced from reference TRBV7-2 and TRBJ1-6, is GAGVSQSPSNKVTEKGKDVELRCDPISGHTALYWYRQSLGQGLEFLIYFQGNSAPDKSGLPSDRFSAERTGGSVSTLTIQRTQQEDSAVYLCASSLGAPPLHFGNGTRLTVT.

The gene calls are TRBV18 and TRBJ1-1; D call uncertain. This CDR3 comprises 14 residues. In germline, CDR1 is KGHSH, CDR2 LQKENI. V was shortened by 2 bases and J by 4 bases, with 11 bases between the two germline ends. The CDR3 DNA reads TGTGCCAGCTCACCAATTCCCCCGGGCACTGAAGCTTTCTTT. Translated: CASSPIPPGTEAFF.

The V call is TRBV2, the J call TRBJ1-2; the D gene is possibly TRBD1 (5 bases). The CDR3 extends over 14 amino acids. The V gene lost 7 bases and the J gene lost 12 bases, with 24 bases spanning the gap. Germline V gene sequence: CDR1 SNHLY, CDR2 FYNNEI. The CDR3 reads CASTAVGVTRPDTF. CDR3 DNA sequence: TGTGCCAGCACGGCGGTAGGGGTTACCAGGCCGGACACCTTC.

This clone occurred a few times. The chain has TRBV11-1 and TRBJ1-1, with 7 positions matching TRBD1. Germline lookup yields CDR1 SGHAT and CDR2 FQDESV (reference sequence). This CDR3 spans 16 amino acids. V shed 2 bases, J shed 0 bases, and the junction held 6 bases outside the gene matches. The CDR3 nucleotides are TGTGCCAGCAGCTTAAACAGGGGAGGAGTGAACACTGAAGCTTTCTTT. This translates into CASSLNRGGVNTEAFF.

The chain has TRBV28 and TRBJ1-2; D is ambiguous. Trimming left V 5 bases short and J 5 bases short, with 12 bases between. The CDR3 sequence is 13 residues long. The germline V gene encodes CDR1 MDHEN and CDR2 SYDVKM. This CDR3 is CASSLGIRYGYTF. The CDR3 DNA reads TGTGCCAGCAGTCTCGGGATACGATATGGCTACACCTTC.

CDR3 amino acids: CASSLGQIHEQFF. The CDR3 region has the DNA TGTGCCAGCAGCTTGGGGCAGATCCATGAGCAGTTCTTC. This chain links TRBV5-6 with TRBJ2-1, with D unresolved. The CDR3 is 13 amino acids. Trimming took 0 bases from V and 8 from J, leaving 9 bases between them. The germline V gene has CDR1 SGHDT and CDR2 YYEEEE. Full variable domain (rest looked up from reference TRBV5-6 and TRBJ2-1): DAGVTQSPTHLIKTRGQQVTLRCSPKSGHDTVSWYQQALGQGPQFIFQYYEEEERQRGNFPDRFSGHQFPNYSSELNVNALLLGDSALYLCASSLGQIHEQFFGPGTRLTVL.

To note about this clone: An end of the junction differs from the germline gene, which may be a read error. The chain combines TRBV18 with TRBJ2-1, with 11 bases identical to TRBD2. The germline V gene has CDR1 KGHSH and CDR2 LQKENI. The CDR3 runs 15 residues. The CDR3 region is CASSSPSGGIYEQFF. CDR3 nucleotides: TGTGCCAGCTCATCACCTAGCGGGGGGATCTATGAGCAGTTCTTC.

The chain links TRBV6-6 to TRBJ1-6; D is uncertain. V shed 7 bases and J shed 1 base, with 14 bases lying between them. The CDR3 loop spans 16 amino acids. Germline CDR1 reads MNHNY; CDR2 reads SVGAGI (reference sequence). The CDR3 nucleotides are TGTGCCAGCATGGTGCGGGCTGGGTCCTATAATTCACCCCTCCACTTT. Protein sequence: CASMVRAGSYNSPLHF.

The chain couples TRBV28 to TRBJ1-1; a weak D match, TRBD1 (5 bases). This CDR3 has 13 amino acids. V lost 5 bases and J lost 7, with 14 bases in between. CDR1 is MDHEN and CDR2 is SYDVKM in the germline V gene. CDR3 in DNA: TGTGCCAGCAGTCTAATTGGGGGGATTGAAGCTTTCTTT. Protein: CASSLIGGIEAFF.

This clone was detected once. The chain combines TRBV11-2 with TRBJ2-5; a possible D gene is TRBD1 (6 bases). The CDR3 length is 13 residues. Trimming left V 5 bases short and J 4 bases short, with 11 bases between. Germline V gene sequence: CDR1 SGHAT, CDR2 FQNNGV. CDR3 in DNA: TGTGCCAGCAGCCACAGGGCGGGAGAGACCCAGTACTTC. This codes for CASSHRAGETQYF. The full variable domain, in which reference TRBV11-2 and TRBJ2-5 provide the parts outside the CDR3, is EAGVAQSPRYKIIEKRQSVAFWCNPISGHATLYWYQQILGQGPKLLIQFQNNGVVDDSQLPKDRFSAERLKGVDSTLKIQPAKLEDSAVYLCASSHRAGETQYFGPGTRLLVL.

DNA of the CDR3: TGTGCCAGCAGTTTGGGGGACAGGGCGAACACTGAAGCTTTCTTT. It is translated as CASSLGDRANTEAFF. The rearrangement uses TRBV28 and TRBJ1-1, with TRBD1 matching 9 bases. Germline V gives CDR1 MDHEN, CDR2 SYDVKM. V trimming: 3 bases; J trimming: 1 base; junction bases outside the gene matches: 3. The CDR3 extends over 15 amino acids.

This chain joins TRBV28 and TRBJ2-3, with D perhaps TRBD1 (6 bases). The CDR3 is made up of 15 amino acids. V gave up 0 bases and J gave up 3 bases, with 10 bases separating them. CDR1 and CDR2 (germline): MDHEN, SYDVKM. The CDR3 DNA reads as TGTGCCAGCAGTTTATGGGGGGCGCGAACAGATACGCAGTATTTT. It specifies CASSLWGARTDTQYF.

The chain couples TRBV9 to TRBJ1-6; the D is unclear. Germline CDR1 is SGDLS and CDR2 is YYNGEE. The V and J ends lost 0 bases and 4 bases respectively, with 8 bases between them. The CDR3 loop spans 15 amino acids. The CDR3 protein is CASSVGDKYNSPLHF. The CDR3 DNA sequence: TGTGCCAGCAGCGTAGGCGACAAGTATAATTCACCCCTCCACTTT.

J is TRBJ1-2 and V is TRBV7-2, with 10 bases aligning to TRBD1. The germline gives CDR1 SGHTA, CDR2 FQGNSA. J gave up 7 bases and V 5 bases, and 7 bases lay outside the gene matches. The CDR3 consists of 14 residues. CDR3 in amino acids: CASSLRDRGSGYTF. In DNA, the CDR3 is TGTGCCAGCAGCCTCCGGGACAGGGGTAGTGGCTACACCTTC.

The chain joins TRBV28 to TRBJ1-1; TRBD1 matches at 10 bases. The germline CDR1 and CDR2 sequences are MDHEN and SYDVKM. The CDR3 length is 17 residues. Trimming removed 7 bases from V and 4 bases from J; junction bases left unmatched: 15. The CDR3 here is CASKLGFGQGGFTEAFF. Here the CDR3 DNA reads TGTGCCAGCAAGCTTGGGTTCGGACAGGGGGGATTCACTGAAGCTTTCTTT.

This chain links TRBV9 with TRBJ1-6; D is perhaps TRBD1 (5 bases). Germline V gives CDR1 SGDLS, CDR2 YYNGEE. V lost 3 bases, J lost 6 bases, and 13 bases lay in between. There are 15 residues in the CDR3. The CDR3 nucleotides read TGTGCCAGCAGCGCCCAGGGTTCGGGTAATTCACCCCTCCACTTT. Amino acids: CASSAQGSGNSPLHF.

This CDR3 is CASSVGASGGPLSYNEQFF. Here the CDR3 DNA reads TGTGCCAGCAGCGTAGGGGCTAGCGGGGGCCCTCTCTCCTACAATGAGCAGTTCTTC. The chain couples TRBV9 to TRBJ2-1, with 10 nucleotides matching TRBD2. Trimming at V came to 0 bases and at J to 0 bases, leaving 9 bases not matched to a gene. CDR3 length: 19 residues. Germline lookup yields CDR1 SGDLS and CDR2 YYNGEE.

The chain employs TRBV5-4 and TRBJ1-1; possibly TRBD1 for D (5 bases). This CDR3 spans 14 amino acids. CDR1 SGHNT and CDR2 YYREEE come from the germline V gene (reference sequence). V was shortened by 4 bases and J by 0 bases, with 10 bases between the two germline ends. This CDR3 is CASSATAMNTEAFF. In DNA form, the CDR3 reads TGTGCCAGCAGCGCGACAGCAATGAACACTGAAGCTTTCTTT.

The chain has TRBV15 and TRBJ2-3; D is unclear. Germline lookup yields CDR1 LNHNV and CDR2 YYDKDF (reference sequence). Trimming shortened V by 6 bases and J by 6 bases, and 13 bases separated the two germline ends. The CDR3 runs 13 residues. CDR3 nucleotide sequence: TGTGCCACCAGTTCTGGCACGCGGGATACGCAGTATTTT. It encodes CATSSGTRDTQYF.

The chain links TRBV7-9 to TRBJ1-2, with D possibly matching TRBD1 (5 bases). Looked up from germline, CDR1 is SEHNR and CDR2 is FQNEAQ (reference sequence). The germline V and J ends were trimmed by 2 bases and 3 bases, with 10 bases remaining between them. The CDR3 is 14 amino acids. The chain's CDR3 is CASSLSATDYGYTF. DNA for the CDR3: TGTGCCAGCAGCTTATCTGCGACAGACTATGGCTACACCTTC.

The chain joins TRBV29-1 to TRBJ2-3, with 14 bases lining up with TRBD2. The V gene's germline CDR1 is SQVTM and CDR2 ANQGSEA. V lost 5 bases, J lost 4 bases, and 5 bases stayed unmatched. This CDR3 contains 15 residues. The CDR3 sequence: CSVFGLAGGADTQYF. The CDR3 DNA reads as TGCAGCGTTTTCGGACTAGCGGGGGGAGCAGATACGCAGTATTTT.

The sample holds a few counts of this clone. The gene calls are TRBV30 and TRBJ1-2, with 12 positions matching TRBD1. The CDR3 is made up of 18 amino acids. CDR1 is GTSNPN, CDR2 SVGIG, per germline (reference sequence). V gave up 3 bases and J gave up 0 bases; unmatched junction bases: 11. CDR3 in DNA: TGTGCCTGGAGCCCCCGGGGGACAGGGGGCTCGACTAACTATGGCTACACCTTC. This sequence encodes CAWSPRGTGGSTNYGYTF.

The gene calls are TRBV19 and TRBJ1-6, with 9 bases aligning to TRBD1. V lost 5 bases, J lost 7 bases, and 9 bases stayed unmatched. The CDR3 sequence is 16 residues long. The V gene's germline CDR1 is LNHDA and CDR2 SQIVND (reference sequence). The DNA of the CDR3 is TGTGCCAGTAGTCATCTACCGGGACAGGGCAATTCACCCCTCCACTTT. It translates to CASSHLPGQGNSPLHF.